A few counts support the clone carrying this T cell receptor beta chain. Its target is not known. This record belongs to a study of blood T cells in healthy people across ages. Regarding the study as a whole: A strong correlation was found between TCR beta diversity and the percentage of naive T cells.

The CDR3 has 14 residues. Germline V gives CDR1 SGHRS, CDR2 YFSETQ. V was cut by 4 bases and J by 2 bases, with 11 bases left in between. Through a sample-barcoded 5' primer and a J-beta primer mix, a second PCR was run for roughly 6 to 12 cycles. TCRdb independently ran MiXCR on the 5' RACE reads; one entry per CDR3 protein. The data contain more than 650,000 distinct CDR3 sequences, about 20% of them seen just once; the ten biggest clones take up approximately 20%. Each donor was a healthy Caucasian individual from Russia, aged about 6 to 90. The draw of peripheral blood yielded 8.5 to 10 milliliters from each donor. Total RNA extracted from each sample amounted to at least 5 micrograms.

The clonotype comes from a man in his 70s in good health. This chain links TRBV5-1 with TRBJ2-3; D gene unclear. The sequencing input was blood. This CDR3 reads CASSVAEITDTQYF. The CDR3 nucleotides read TGCGCCAGCAGCGTTGCGGAAATCACAGATACGCAGTATTTT.